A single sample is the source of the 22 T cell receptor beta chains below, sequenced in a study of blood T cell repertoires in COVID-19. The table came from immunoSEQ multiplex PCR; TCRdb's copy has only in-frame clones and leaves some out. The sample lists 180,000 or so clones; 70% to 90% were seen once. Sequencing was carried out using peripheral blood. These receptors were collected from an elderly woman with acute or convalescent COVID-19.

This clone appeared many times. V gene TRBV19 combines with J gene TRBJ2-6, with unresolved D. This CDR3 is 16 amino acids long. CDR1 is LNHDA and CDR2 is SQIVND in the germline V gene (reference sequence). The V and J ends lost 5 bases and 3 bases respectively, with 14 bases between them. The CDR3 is CASSLTTGFGANVLTF. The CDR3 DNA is TGTGCCAGTAGTCTCACGACGGGTTTTGGGGCCAACGTCCTGACTTTC.

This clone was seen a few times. The CDR3 spells CASSPRPGHSDGELFF. The CDR3 DNA reads as TGTGCCAGCTCACCACGCCCAGGGCATAGTGACGGGGAGCTGTTTTTT. The J gene is TRBJ2-2, the V gene TRBV18; D is perhaps TRBD1 (5 bases). Germline-derived CDR1 and CDR2 are KGHSH and LQKENI. CDR3 length: 16 amino acids. V was trimmed by 1 base and J by 7 bases, leaving 16 bases between them. Complete variable domain (other parts from reference TRBV18 and TRBJ2-2): NAGVMQNPRHLVRRRGQEARLRCSPMKGHSHVYWYRQLPEEGLKFMVYLQKENIIDESGMPKERFSAEFPKEGPSILRIQQVVRGDSAAYFCASSPRPGHSDGELFFGEGSRLTVL.

The CDR3 spells CASSLFGRQANTEAFF. CDR3 coding DNA: TGTGCCAGCAGTTTATTCGGCAGGCAGGCGAACACTGAAGCTTTCTTT. This rearrangement joins TRBV27 to TRBJ1-1; no definite D call. CDR3 length: 16 residues. CDR1 and CDR2 (germline): MNHEY, SMNVEV (reference sequence). Deletions cut 1 base from V and 1 base from J, with 13 bases between.

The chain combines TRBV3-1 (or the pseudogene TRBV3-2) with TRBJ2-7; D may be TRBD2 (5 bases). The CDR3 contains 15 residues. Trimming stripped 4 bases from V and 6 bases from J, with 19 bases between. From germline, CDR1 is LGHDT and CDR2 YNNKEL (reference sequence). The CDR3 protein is CASSLKRMGKGEQYF. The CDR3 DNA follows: TGTGCCAGCAGCCTGAAGCGGATGGGGAAGGGCGAGCAGTACTTC.

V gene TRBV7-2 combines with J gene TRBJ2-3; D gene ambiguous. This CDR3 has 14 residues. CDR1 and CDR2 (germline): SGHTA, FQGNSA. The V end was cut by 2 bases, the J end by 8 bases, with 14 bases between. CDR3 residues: CASSLTGPDSTQYF. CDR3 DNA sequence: TGTGCCAGCAGCTTAACGGGTCCCGATAGTACGCAGTATTTT.

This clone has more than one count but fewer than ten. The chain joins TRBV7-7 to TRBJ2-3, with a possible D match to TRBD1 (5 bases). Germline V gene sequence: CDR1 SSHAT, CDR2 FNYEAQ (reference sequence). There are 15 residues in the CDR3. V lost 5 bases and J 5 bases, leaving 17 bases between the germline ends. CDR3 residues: CASSQDANQGDTQYF. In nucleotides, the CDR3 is TGTGCCAGCAGCCAAGACGCTAACCAGGGAGATACGCAGTATTTT.

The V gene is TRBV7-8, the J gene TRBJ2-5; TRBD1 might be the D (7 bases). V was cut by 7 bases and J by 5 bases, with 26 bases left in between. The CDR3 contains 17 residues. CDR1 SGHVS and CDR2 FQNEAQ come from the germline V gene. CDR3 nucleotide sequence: TGTGCCAGCATCAAAAAGGGGGCCGGGGGCGCGGGGGAGACCCAGTACTTC. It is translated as CASIKKGAGGAGETQYF.

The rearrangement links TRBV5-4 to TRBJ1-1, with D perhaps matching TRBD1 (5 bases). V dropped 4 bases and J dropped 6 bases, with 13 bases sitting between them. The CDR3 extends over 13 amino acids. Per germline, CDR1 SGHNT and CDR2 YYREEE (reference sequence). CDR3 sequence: CASSPPGQAEAFF. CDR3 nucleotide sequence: TGTGCCAGCAGCCCCCCAGGGCAGGCTGAAGCTTTCTTT.

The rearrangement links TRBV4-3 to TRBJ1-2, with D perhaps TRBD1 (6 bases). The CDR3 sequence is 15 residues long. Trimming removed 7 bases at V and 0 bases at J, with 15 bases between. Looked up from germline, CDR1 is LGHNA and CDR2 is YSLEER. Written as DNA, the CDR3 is TGCGCCAGCAATCTTGACAGGCTGACTAACTATGGCTACACCTTC. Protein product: CASNLDRLTNYGYTF.

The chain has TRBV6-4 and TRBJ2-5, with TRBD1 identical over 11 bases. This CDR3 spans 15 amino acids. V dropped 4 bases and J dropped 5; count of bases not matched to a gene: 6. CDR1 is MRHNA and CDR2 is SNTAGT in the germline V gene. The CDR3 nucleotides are TGTGCCAGCAGTGCTGGACAGGGGGCCTGGGAGACCCAGTACTTC. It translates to CASSAGQGAWETQYF.

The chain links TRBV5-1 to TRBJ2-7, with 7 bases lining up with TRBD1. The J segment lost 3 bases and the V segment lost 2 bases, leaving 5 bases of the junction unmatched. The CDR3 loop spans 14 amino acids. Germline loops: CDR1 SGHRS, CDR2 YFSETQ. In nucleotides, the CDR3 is TGCGCCAGCAGCTTCACAGGGGACAACTACGAGCAGTACTTC. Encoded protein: CASSFTGDNYEQYF.

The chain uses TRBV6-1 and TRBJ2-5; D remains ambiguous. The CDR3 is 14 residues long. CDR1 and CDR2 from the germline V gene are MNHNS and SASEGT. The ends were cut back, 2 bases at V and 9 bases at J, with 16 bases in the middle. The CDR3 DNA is TGTGCCAGCAGTGAAATATCGTACACGAGGTCCCAGTACTTC. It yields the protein CASSEISYTRSQYF.

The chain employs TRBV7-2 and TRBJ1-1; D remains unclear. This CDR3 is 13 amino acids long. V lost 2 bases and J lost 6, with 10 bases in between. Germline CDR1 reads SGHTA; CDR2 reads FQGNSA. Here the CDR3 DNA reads TGTGCCAGCAGCTTAAAGGCGGGAGCTGAAGCTTTCTTT. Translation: CASSLKAGAEAFF.

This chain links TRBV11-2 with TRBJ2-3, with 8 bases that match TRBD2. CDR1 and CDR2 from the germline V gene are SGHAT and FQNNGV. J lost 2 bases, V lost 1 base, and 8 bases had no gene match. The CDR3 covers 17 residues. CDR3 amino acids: CASSLARGGPITDTQYF. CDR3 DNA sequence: TGTGCCAGCAGCTTAGCCCGGGGGGGCCCGATCACAGATACGCAGTATTTT.

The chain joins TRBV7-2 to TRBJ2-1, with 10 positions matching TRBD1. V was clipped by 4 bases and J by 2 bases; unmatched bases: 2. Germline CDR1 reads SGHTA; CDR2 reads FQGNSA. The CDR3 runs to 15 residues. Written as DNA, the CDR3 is TGTGCCAGCAGCTACGGGACAGGGGCCTACAATGAGCAGTTCTTC. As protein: CASSYGTGAYNEQFF. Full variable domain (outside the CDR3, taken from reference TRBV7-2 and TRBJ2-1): GAGVSQSPSNKVTEKGKDVELRCDPISGHTALYWYRQSLGQGLEFLIYFQGNSAPDKSGLPSDRFSAERTGGSVSTLTIQRTQQEDSAVYLCASSYGTGAYNEQFFGPGTRLTVL.

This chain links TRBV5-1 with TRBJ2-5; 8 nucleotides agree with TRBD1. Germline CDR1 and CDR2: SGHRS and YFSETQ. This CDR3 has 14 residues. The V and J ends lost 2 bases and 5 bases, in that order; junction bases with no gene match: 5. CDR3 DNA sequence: TGCGCCAGCAGCTTCGCAACAGGGGGTGAGACCCAGTACTTC. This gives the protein CASSFATGGETQYF.

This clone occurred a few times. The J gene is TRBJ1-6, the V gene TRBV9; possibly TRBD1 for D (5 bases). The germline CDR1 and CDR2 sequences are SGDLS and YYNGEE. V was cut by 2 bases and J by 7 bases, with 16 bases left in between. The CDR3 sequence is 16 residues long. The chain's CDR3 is CASSVGGGRTNSPLHF. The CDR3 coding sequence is TGTGCCAGCAGCGTCGGGGGGGGACGGACGAATTCACCCCTCCACTTT.

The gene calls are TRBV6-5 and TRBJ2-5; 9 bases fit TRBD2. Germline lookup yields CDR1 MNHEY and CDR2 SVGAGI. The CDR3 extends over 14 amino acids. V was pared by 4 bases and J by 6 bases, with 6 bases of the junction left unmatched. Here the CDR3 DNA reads TGTGCCAGCAGTTCTAGCGGGATCCGGCAGACCCAGTACTTC. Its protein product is CASSSSGIRQTQYF.

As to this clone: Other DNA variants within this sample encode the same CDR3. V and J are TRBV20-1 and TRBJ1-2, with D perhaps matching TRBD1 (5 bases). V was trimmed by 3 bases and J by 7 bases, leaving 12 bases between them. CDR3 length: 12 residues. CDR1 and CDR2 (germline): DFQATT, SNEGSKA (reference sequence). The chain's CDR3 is CSASWGRGGYTF. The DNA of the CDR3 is TGCAGTGCTAGTTGGGGCCGAGGTGGCTACACCTTC.

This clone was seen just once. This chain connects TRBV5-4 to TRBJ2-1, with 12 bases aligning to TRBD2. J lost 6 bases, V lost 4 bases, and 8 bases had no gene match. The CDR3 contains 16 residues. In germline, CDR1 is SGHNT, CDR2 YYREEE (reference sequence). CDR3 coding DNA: TGTGCCAGCAGCCCCCCGACTAGCGGGGGCCCCAATGAGCAGTTCTTC. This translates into CASSPPTSGGPNEQFF.

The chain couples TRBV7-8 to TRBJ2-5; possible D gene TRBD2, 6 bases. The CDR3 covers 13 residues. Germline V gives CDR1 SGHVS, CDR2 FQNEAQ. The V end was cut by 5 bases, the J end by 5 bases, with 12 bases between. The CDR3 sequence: CASSPGGEETQYF. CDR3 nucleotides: TGTGCCAGCAGCCCCGGCGGGGAGGAGACCCAGTACTTC.

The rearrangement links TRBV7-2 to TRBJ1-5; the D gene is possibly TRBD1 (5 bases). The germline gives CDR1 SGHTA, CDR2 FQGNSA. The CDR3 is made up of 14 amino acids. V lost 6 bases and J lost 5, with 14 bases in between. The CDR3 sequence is CASRMDGGDQPQHF. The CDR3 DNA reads TGTGCCAGCAGGATGGACGGGGGAGATCAGCCCCAGCATTTT.